This T cell receptor beta chain was retrieved from a study of Tregs in tolerant kidney transplant recipients. Study conclusions and caveats: Nucleotide sequences could not be compared across some patients' samples due to primer changes.

Comments on this clone: Its antigen is currently unknown.

Libraries were prepared by immunoSEQ multiplex PCR; TCRdb keeps only in-frame clonotypes and omits some of them. The sample has about 100,000 clones, roughly 90% seen once. The ends were cut back, 4 bases at V and 3 bases at J, with 17 bases in the middle. The CDR3 is 16 amino acids. Germline V gene sequence: CDR1 PRHDT, CDR2 FYEKMQ (reference sequence). The TCR was taken from a human donor who received a combined kidney and bone marrow transplant. Sequenced here: CD4+ T cells from blood, sampled before the transplant. The chain employs TRBV13 and TRBJ2-3, with a possible D match to TRBD2 (5 bases). DNA of the CDR3: TGTGCCAGCAGCTCACACCAGGACTCAGAGACAGATACGCAGTATTTT. This sequence encodes CASSSHQDSETDTQYF.